This passage covers 5 T cell receptor beta chains from one sample sequenced in a study of molecular identifiers for immune sequencing clone quantification. TCRdb re-called the PCR reads with MiXCR, one entry per CDR3 protein. Seen here are approximately 590,000 distinct CDR3 sequences, roughly 27% observed once, and the top ten hold around 0.78%. Sequences were obtained from naive CD8+ T cells from blood, with Jurkat cell RNA spiked in. As for subset: FACS-sorted CD8+CD4-CCR7+CD45RA+ naive T cells. These receptors were taken from a human donor in good health. Some libraries in this study had Jurkat cell RNA spiked in.

A note on this clonotype: This clone may be a read error of a much larger clone one base away. The chain couples TRBV29-1 to TRBJ2-7; perhaps TRBD1 as D (5 bases). The CDR3 consists of 16 residues. Germline V gene data show CDR1 as SQVTM and CDR2 as ANQGSEA. CDR3 coding DNA: TGCAGCGTTGAAGATTTAGGACACTCCGGCTCCTACAAGCAGTACTTC. It encodes CSVEDLGHSGSYKQYF.

Many counts were recorded for this clonotype. This sequence joins TRBV7-9 and TRBJ2-7; TRBD1 matches 8 bases. The CDR3 consists of 17 residues. Germline CDR1 and CDR2: SEHNR and FQNEAQ (reference sequence). J gave up 0 bases and V 5 bases, and 12 bases lay outside the gene matches. CDR3 amino acids: CASSDARTGIDSYEQYF. CDR3 nucleotide sequence: TGTGCCAGCAGCGACGCCCGGACAGGGATAGACTCCTACGAGCAGTACTTC.

This clonotype was observed at least ten times. The chain couples TRBV6-2 or TRBV6-3 to TRBJ2-3; D remains unclear. V lost 2 bases to trimming and J lost 3 bases, with 12 bases between them. CDR1 MNHEY and CDR2 SVGEGT come from the germline V gene. CDR3 length: 15 amino acids. The CDR3: CASSYRTLETDTQYF. The CDR3 DNA reads as TGTGCCAGCAGTTACCGGACCTTGGAGACAGATACGCAGTATTTT.

This clonotype appeared a few times. The CDR3 DNA is TGTGCCAGCAGCCATGGGACTAGCGGGAGAGGGACCGGGGAGCTGTTTTTT. This translates into CASSHGTSGRGTGELFF. The chain uses TRBV11-1 and TRBJ2-2; 14 bases agree with TRBD2. J was trimmed by 5 bases and V by 5 bases; bases with no gene match: 7. This CDR3 is built from 17 residues. Germline assignment: CDR1 SGHAT and CDR2 FQDESV (reference sequence).

This clonotype came up many times. The CDR3 loop reads CSVDQGLGTEAFF. Written as DNA, the CDR3 is TGCAGCGTTGATCAGGGGCTAGGCACTGAAGCTTTCTTT. J is TRBJ1-1 and V is TRBV29-1; a weak D match, TRBD1 (6 bases). V lost 3 bases to trimming and J lost 4 bases, with 12 bases between them. There are 13 residues in the CDR3. Germline-derived CDR1 and CDR2 are SQVTM and ANQGSEA.